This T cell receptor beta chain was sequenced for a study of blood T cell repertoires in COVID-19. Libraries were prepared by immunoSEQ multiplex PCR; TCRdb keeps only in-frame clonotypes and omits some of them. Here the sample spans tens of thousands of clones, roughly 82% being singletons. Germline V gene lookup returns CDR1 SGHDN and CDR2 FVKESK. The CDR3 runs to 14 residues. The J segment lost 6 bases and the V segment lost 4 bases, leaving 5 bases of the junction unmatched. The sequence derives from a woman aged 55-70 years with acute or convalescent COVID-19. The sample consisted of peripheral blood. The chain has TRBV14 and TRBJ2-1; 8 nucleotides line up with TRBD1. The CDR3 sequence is CASSRLDRVNEQFF. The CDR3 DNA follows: TGTGCCAGCAGCCGTCTGGACAGGGTCAATGAGCAGTTCTTC.